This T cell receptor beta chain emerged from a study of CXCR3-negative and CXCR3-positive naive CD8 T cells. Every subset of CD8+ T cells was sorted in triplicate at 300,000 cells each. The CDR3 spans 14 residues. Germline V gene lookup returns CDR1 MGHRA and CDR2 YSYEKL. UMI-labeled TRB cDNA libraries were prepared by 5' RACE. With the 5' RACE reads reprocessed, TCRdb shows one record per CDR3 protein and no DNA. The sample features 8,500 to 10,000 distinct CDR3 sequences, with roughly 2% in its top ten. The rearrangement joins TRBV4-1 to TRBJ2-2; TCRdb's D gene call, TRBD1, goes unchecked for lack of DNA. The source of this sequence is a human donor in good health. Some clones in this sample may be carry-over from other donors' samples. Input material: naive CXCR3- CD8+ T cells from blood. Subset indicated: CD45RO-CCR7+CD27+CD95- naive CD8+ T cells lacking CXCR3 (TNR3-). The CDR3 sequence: CASSQHGGFGELFF.